A single sample gave rise to the 18 T cell receptor beta chains below, sequenced in a study of molecular identifiers for immune sequencing clone quantification. Using its own MiXCR run on the PCR reads, TCRdb lists one record per CDR3 protein. The table shows about 630,000 distinct CDR3 sequences, with around 25% occurring only once. The sequenced sample consisted of naive CD8+ T cells from blood, with Jurkat cell RNA spiked in. Subset defined: FACS-sorted CD8+CD4-CCR7+CD45RA+ naive T cells. Receptors were obtained from a human donor in good health. Some libraries in this study had Jurkat cell RNA spiked in.

The rearrangement links TRBV4-3 to TRBJ1-5; 9 bases align to TRBD1. J lost 1 base, V lost 0 bases, and 13 bases had no gene match. Germline CDR1 and CDR2: LGHNA and YSLEER. The CDR3 length is 20 residues. CDR3 region: CASSQDRWTGAGGSNQPQHF. In DNA form, the CDR3 reads TGCGCCAGCAGCCAAGATAGATGGACAGGGGCCGGGGGGAGCAATCAGCCCCAGCATTTT.

The table lists this clonotype with many counts. V gene TRBV5-1 combines with J gene TRBJ2-3; D not resolved. The CDR3 runs to 15 residues. In germline, CDR1 is SGHRS, CDR2 YFSETQ. V dropped 3 bases and J dropped 5 bases, with 16 bases sitting between them. CDR3 residues: CASSSNYPLGDTQYF. The CDR3 region has the DNA TGCGCCAGCAGCTCAAACTACCCCCTCGGAGATACGCAGTATTTT.

This clonotype has a count of ten or more. J is TRBJ2-3 and V is TRBV20-1; D is possibly TRBD2 (7 bases). This CDR3 has 17 residues. CDR1 and CDR2 (germline): DFQATT, SNEGSKA (reference sequence). V gave up 5 bases and J gave up 0 bases, with 21 bases separating them. The CDR3 is CSALGGEGDTSTDTQYF. The CDR3, as DNA: TGCAGTGCTCTTGGCGGGGAGGGGGACACTAGCACAGATACGCAGTATTTT.

The genes are TRBV27 and TRBJ2-7, with a tentative D call TRBD1 (5 bases). The V end was cut by 3 bases, the J end by 0 bases, with 9 bases between. Germline V lookup: CDR1 MNHEY, CDR2 SMNVEV (reference sequence). The CDR3 loop spans 14 amino acids. The CDR3 sequence: CASSLTVTSYEQYF. As DNA, the CDR3 is TGTGCCAGCAGTTTGACAGTGACCTCCTACGAGCAGTACTTC.

The V and J genes are TRBV19 and TRBJ2-7, with D perhaps being TRBD1 or TRBD2 (6 bases each). CDR3 length equals 14 residues. The germline V and J ends were trimmed by 9 bases and 2 bases, with 17 bases remaining between them. From germline, CDR1 is LNHDA and CDR2 SQIVND (reference sequence). The CDR3 nucleotides read TGTGCCAGCTCGCGTGGGGGGCACCCCTACGAGCAGTACTTC. Translation gives CASSRGGHPYEQYF.

With respect to this clonotype: A clone one base away is much larger, so this may be a read error. The chain is built from TRBV7-9 and TRBJ1-4; tentative D call: TRBD1 (6 bases). Germline loops: CDR1 SEHNR, CDR2 FQNEAQ (reference sequence). The CDR3 runs 15 residues. This CDR3 is CASSLGGQINERLFF. DNA of the CDR3: TGTGCCAGCAGCTTGGGAGGACAGATTAATGAAAGACTGTTTTTT. The full variable domain, with the rest looked up from reference TRBV7-9 and TRBJ1-4, is DTGVSQNPRHKITKRGQNVTFRCDPISEHNRLYWYRQTLGQGPEFLTYFQNEAQLEKSRLLSDRFSAERPKGSFSTLEIQRTEQGDSAMYLCASSLGGQINERLFFGSGTQLSVL.

This clonotype was detected many times. The rearrangement joins TRBV5-6 to TRBJ2-3; D is unresolved. Trimming took 4 bases from V and 5 from J, leaving 14 bases between them. This CDR3 is 14 amino acids long. Germline values: CDR1 SGHDT, CDR2 YYEEEE. The CDR3 here is CASSPSDAGDTQYF. The CDR3, as DNA: TGTGCCAGCAGCCCATCGGACGCCGGAGATACGCAGTATTTT.

This clonotype was observed at least ten times. The J gene is TRBJ2-7, the V gene TRBV4-3; D might be TRBD1 (6 bases). CDR1 and CDR2 (germline): LGHNA, YSLEER. V was cut by 4 bases and J by 3 bases, with 13 bases left in between. The CDR3 loop spans 14 amino acids. The CDR3 spells CASSPTQGSYEQYF. In nucleotides, the CDR3 is TGCGCCAGCAGCCCGACCCAGGGGAGCTACGAGCAGTACTTC.

A few counts support this clonotype. V and J are TRBV3-1 and TRBJ2-3; D gene uncertain. Germline V gene sequence: CDR1 LGHDT, CDR2 YNNKEL (reference sequence). The CDR3 spans 19 residues. V lost 2 bases to trimming and J lost 1 base, with 22 bases between them. The CDR3 here is CASSQRSILGPRGTDTQYF. CDR3 in DNA: TGTGCCAGCAGCCAACGCTCGATCCTTGGACCTCGGGGCACAGATACGCAGTATTTT.

In regard to this clonotype: Being one base from a much bigger clone, this may be a read error. The chain is built from TRBV7-6 and TRBJ2-5, with D possibly being TRBD1 (7 bases). With the DNA end fitting TRBJ2-1 better, the J assignment may be wrong. This CDR3 is built from 15 residues. From germline, CDR1 is SGHVS and CDR2 FNYEAQ. The CDR3 DNA is TGTGCCAGCAGCCGAGAGGGGGCGTCTCGGGAGACCCAGTTCTTC. It yields the protein CASSREGASRETQFF.

For this clonotype: A read error may explain this, as a much larger clone is one base away. The chain uses TRBV20-1 and TRBJ2-4, with D perhaps given as TRBD1 or TRBD2 (5 bases each). Germline loops: CDR1 DFQATT, CDR2 SNEGSKA (reference sequence). The CDR3 is 20 amino acids. CDR3 loop: CSANYPGTATNLLAKSIQYF. For the CDR3, the DNA is TGCAGTGCTAACTACCCTGGGACGGCGACTAACTTATTAGCCAAAAGCATTCAGTACTTC.

This clonotype was seen a single time. A read error is possible here, since a much larger clone lies one base away. The genes are TRBV20-1 and TRBJ2-2, with D unresolved. This CDR3 has 13 amino acids. The V gene's germline CDR1 is DFQATT and CDR2 SNEGSKA (reference sequence). CDR3 nucleotides: TGCAGTGCTAGGGAGTCGGGCACCGAGGAGCTGTTTTTT. It is translated as CSARESGTEELFF.

The sample holds one count of this clonotype. This chain connects TRBV2 to TRBJ2-7, with D perhaps TRBD1 or TRBD2 (5 bases each). The length of the CDR3 is 14 residues. Germline V gene data show CDR1 as SNHLY and CDR2 as FYNNEI. CDR3 residues: CASRSGPGRFAQYF. For the CDR3, the DNA is TGTGCTAGCCGTTCGGGCCCGGGACGGTTCGCGCAGTACTTC.

This clonotype was counted many times. V usage is TRBV25-1 and J usage is TRBJ2-3; no clear D. The germline gives CDR1 MGHDK, CDR2 SYGVNS. The CDR3 has 12 amino acids. Deletions cut 1 base from V and 5 bases from J, with 4 bases between. This chain's CDR3 is CASSESLDTQYF. In DNA form, the CDR3 reads TGTGCCAGCAGTGAATCTTTAGATACGCAGTATTTT. Based on the CDR3 plus reference TRBV25-1 and TRBJ2-3, the full variable domain is EADIYQTPRYLVIGTGKKITLECSQTMGHDKMYWYQQDPGMELHLIHYSYGVNSTEKGDLSSESTVSRIRTEHFPLTLESARPSHTSQYLCASSESLDTQYFGPGTRLTVL.

At least ten counts were recorded for this clonotype. The chain employs TRBV30 and TRBJ2-3, with D unresolved. Trimming took 3 bases from V and 0 from J, leaving 10 bases between them. Germline assignment: CDR1 GTSNPN and CDR2 SVGIG (reference sequence). The CDR3 extends over 14 amino acids. CDR3 nucleotide sequence: TGTGCCTGGAGCGCGGCCACTAGCACAGATACGCAGTATTTT. Its translation is CAWSAATSTDTQYF.

Only a few counts were recorded for this clonotype. This chain links TRBV7-6 with TRBJ2-7; 9 bases fit TRBD1. Germline lookup yields CDR1 SGHVS and CDR2 FNYEAQ. Unmatched junction bases numbered 15, after V lost 1 base and J lost 5 bases. The CDR3 is made up of 18 amino acids. The chain's CDR3 is CASSLGPLSTGGVDEQYF. The CDR3 bases are TGTGCCAGCAGCTTAGGGCCCCTATCGACAGGGGGTGTCGACGAGCAGTACTTC. The full variable domain, its missing parts supplied by reference TRBV7-6 and TRBJ2-7, is GAGVSQSPRYKVTKRGQDVALRCDPISGHVSLYWYRQALGQGPEFLTYFNYEAQQDKSGLPNDRFSAERPEGSISTLTIQRTEQRDSAMYRCASSLGPLSTGGVDEQYFGPGTRLTVT.

This clonotype was found many times. The chain's CDR3 is CAARTGEYAEAFF. In nucleotides, the CDR3 is TGTGCCGCTCGCACAGGGGAATATGCTGAAGCTTTCTTT. The chain joins TRBV6-5 to TRBJ1-1, with 7 positions matching TRBD1. J was trimmed by 6 bases and V by 11 bases; bases with no gene match: 12. Germline values: CDR1 MNHEY, CDR2 SVGAGI. The CDR3 length is 13 residues.

There are many counts of this clonotype. This sequence joins TRBV28 and TRBJ2-7; either TRBD1 or TRBD2 may supply D (5 bases each). V gave up 4 bases and J gave up 2 bases, with 9 bases separating them. The CDR3 covers 13 residues. The germline V gene encodes CDR1 MDHEN and CDR2 SYDVKM. CDR3 coding DNA: TGTGCCAGCAGTTCCCAGGGACCCTACGAGCAGTACTTC. Translated, it gives CASSSQGPYEQYF.